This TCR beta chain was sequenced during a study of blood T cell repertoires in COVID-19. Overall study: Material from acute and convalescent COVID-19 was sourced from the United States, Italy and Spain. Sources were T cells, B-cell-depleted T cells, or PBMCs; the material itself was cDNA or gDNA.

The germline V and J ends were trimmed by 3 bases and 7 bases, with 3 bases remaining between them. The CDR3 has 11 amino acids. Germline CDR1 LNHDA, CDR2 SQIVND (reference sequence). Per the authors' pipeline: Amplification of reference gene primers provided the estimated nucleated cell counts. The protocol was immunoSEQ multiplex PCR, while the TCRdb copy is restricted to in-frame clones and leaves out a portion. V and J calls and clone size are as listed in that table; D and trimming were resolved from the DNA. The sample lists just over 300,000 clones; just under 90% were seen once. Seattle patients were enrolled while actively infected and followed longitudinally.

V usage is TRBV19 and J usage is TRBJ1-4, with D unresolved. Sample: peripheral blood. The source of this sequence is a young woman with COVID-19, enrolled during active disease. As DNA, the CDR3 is TGTGCCAGTAGTATGGCTGAAAAACTGTTTTTT. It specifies CASSMAEKLFF.